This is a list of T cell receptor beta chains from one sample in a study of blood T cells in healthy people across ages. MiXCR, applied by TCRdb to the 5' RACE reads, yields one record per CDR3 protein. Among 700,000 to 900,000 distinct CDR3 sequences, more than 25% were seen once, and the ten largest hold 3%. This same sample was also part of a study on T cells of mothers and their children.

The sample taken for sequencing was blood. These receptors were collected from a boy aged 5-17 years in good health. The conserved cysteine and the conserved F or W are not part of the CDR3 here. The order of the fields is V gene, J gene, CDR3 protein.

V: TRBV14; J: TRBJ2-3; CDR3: ASSLQAGRTDTQY
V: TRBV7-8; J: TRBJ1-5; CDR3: ASSVGVGNQPQH
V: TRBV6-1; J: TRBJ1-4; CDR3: ASSHNGGHGTTNEKLF
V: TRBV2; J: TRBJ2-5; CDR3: ASSEEVGETQY
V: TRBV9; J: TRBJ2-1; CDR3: ASSVSPMGAVYEQF
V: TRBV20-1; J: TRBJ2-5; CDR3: SARRFSETQY
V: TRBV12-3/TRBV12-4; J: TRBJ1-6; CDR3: ASTVDGISSPLH
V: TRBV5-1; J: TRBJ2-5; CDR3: ASSLSDRRETQY
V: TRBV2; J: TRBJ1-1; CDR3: ASSEALPEAF
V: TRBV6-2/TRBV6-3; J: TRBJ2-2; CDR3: ASVYGGLPNTGELF
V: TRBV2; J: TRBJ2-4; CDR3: ASSGPGRDIQY
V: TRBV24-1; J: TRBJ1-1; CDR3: ATSDYRTGETEAF
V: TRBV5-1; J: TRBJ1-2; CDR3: ASSFEPPGHRYGYT
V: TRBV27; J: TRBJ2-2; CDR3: ASSLSREGTGELF
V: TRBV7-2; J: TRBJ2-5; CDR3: ASTPSRGRETQY
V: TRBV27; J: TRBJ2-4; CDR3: ASRTFGSSKNIQY
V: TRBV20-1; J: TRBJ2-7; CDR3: SAALAGGRLEQY